The T cell receptor beta chain described here comes from a study of OX40 agonist ivuxolimab in advanced cancers. For the study at large: Across the patients, intravenous ivuxolimab was delivered every 2 weeks at 0.01 to 10 mg/kg. Partial responses occurred in Three dose-escalation patients, one with hepatocellular carcinoma and two with cutaneous melanoma. Overall study results and limits: Normalized T-cell clonal expansion was also low in some nonresponders. Clonal expansion by week 6 occurred in CD4+ and CD8+ blood T cells (at 0.1 to 3.0 mg/kg).

The table came from immunoSEQ multiplex PCR; TCRdb's copy has only in-frame clones and leaves some out. The data show 70,000 to 85,000 clones, with around 90% seen just once and 4.8% held by the top ten. Germline V lookup: CDR1 SGDLS, CDR2 YYNGEE. CDR3 length: 14 residues. V shed 4 bases and J shed 6 bases, with 14 bases lying between them. Of note for this clone: Its specificity is not known.

This receptor was obtained from an adult with an advanced solid tumor such as melanoma, head and neck, liver or kidney cancer. The chain recombines TRBV9 with TRBJ1-5; D is perhaps TRBD1 (5 bases). This sample comprised CD4+ or CD8+ T cells sorted from blood, obtained in a trial of the OX40 agonist ivuxolimab. This chain's CDR3 is CASSRAGFSQPQHF. The CDR3 coding sequence is TGTGCCAGCAGCAGGGCAGGGTTCAGTCAGCCCCAGCATTTT.